The rows below give T cell receptor beta chains drawn from one sample of a study of blood T cell repertoires in COVID-19. This table comes from immunoSEQ multiplex PCR, and its TCRdb copy is limited to in-frame clones, with some not included. The data show about 340,000 clones, about 86% seen once. Sequenced input: peripheral blood. The receptor source for this set is a young man with active or convalescent COVID-19. Each CDR3 is given with its conserved first and last residue. Fields, in order: D gene, clone size, J gene, V gene, CDR3 DNA, CDR3 protein. A D gene is named only where the DNA matches it firmly. A row's size may be missing; if present it is once, few, many or a size class.

TRBD2	.	TRBJ2-3	TRBV3-1/TRBV3-2	TGTGCCAGCAGCCCCCACGGACTAGCGGGGGGCTCAGCTAGCACAGATACGCAGTATTTT	CASSPHGLAGGSASTDTQYF
TRBD2	.	TRBJ2-1	TRBV7-2	TGTGCCAGCAGCGCGCACGGGAGGCCCGCGGGGGATGAGCAGTTCTTC	CASSAHGRPAGDEQFF
TRBD2	.	TRBJ2-7	TRBV4-3	TGCGCCAGCAGCCGGTCAGTAGGGGCGGGAGGGTACGAGCAGTACTTC	CASSRSVGAGGYEQYF
.	.	TRBJ1-1	TRBV4-1	TGCGCCAGCAGCCTAGTCGGAGTGAACACTGAAGCTTTCTTT	CASSLVGVNTEAFF
.	.	TRBJ2-1	TRBV19	TGTGCCAGTAGTATAGGGGGGCAGGTCCTCGCCGGGCAGTTCTTC	CASSIGGQVLAGQFF
.	.	TRBJ2-2	TRBV19	TGTGCCAGTCGCGGGGGCCGGAGCGGGGAGCTGTTTTTT	CASRGGRSGELFF
.	.	TRBJ2-3	TRBV5-1	TGCGCCAGCAGCTTGATCCCGGGACTTGAAAGGGGATACGGGGATACGCAGTATTTT	CASSLIPGLERGYGDTQYF
TRBD1	.	TRBJ1-1	TRBV30	TGTGCCTGGAGTGTACTTACAACAGGGGGCACTGAAGCTTTCTTT	CAWSVLTTGGTEAFF
.	.	TRBJ2-7	TRBV9	TGTGCCAGCAGCGTAGAGGGCGGGGCTACCTACGAGCAGTACTTC	CASSVEGGATYEQYF
TRBD1	few	TRBJ1-2	TRBV28	TGTGCCAGCAGTCCTCTGGGGGCAGGGGGCGCGAGGGGCTACACCTTC	CASSPLGAGGARGYTF
.	.	TRBJ1-5	TRBV19	TGTGCCAGTAGTATAATGGGAGCGGGCAATCAGCCCCAGCATTTT	CASSIMGAGNQPQHF
.	.	TRBJ2-1	TRBV7-9	TGTGCCAGCAGCTTCATGGGGGGCAATGAGCAGTTCTTC	CASSFMGGNEQFF
TRBD2	.	TRBJ2-7	TRBV28	TGTGCCAGCAGCCCCGGGGGGGGATCCGATTACGAGCAGTACTTC	CASSPGGGSDYEQYF
.	.	TRBJ1-2	TRBV7-9	TGTGCCAGCAGCTTAAGGGGGTATGGCTACACCTTC	CASSLRGYGYTF
TRBD2	few	TRBJ2-1	TRBV5-1	TGCGCCAGCAGCTCTAGCGGGGGGGTCTCCTACAATGAGCAGTTCTTC	CASSSSGGVSYNEQFF
.	.	TRBJ2-7	TRBV3-1/TRBV3-2	TGTGCCAGCAGCCAAGATACCGGGGTCTCCTACGAGCAGTACTTC	CASSQDTGVSYEQYF
TRBD1	.	TRBJ2-7	TRBV27	TGTGCCAGCAGTCCGACAGGGGGCGCGAACGGCGAGCAGTACTTC	CASSPTGGANGEQYF
TRBD1	.	TRBJ1-6	TRBV6-5	TGTGCCAGCAGTTACTCGACAGGGTTTCGGTCACCCCTCCACTTT	CASSYSTGFRSPLHF